The 10 T cell receptor beta chains below all came from one sample that was sequenced in a study of blood T cell repertoires in COVID-19. Measured with immunoSEQ multiplex PCR; TCRdb has only the in-frame clones, and not every one. The data show 110,000 to 150,000 clones, with under 85% seen just once and more than 1.5% held by the top ten. Sample: peripheral blood. These receptors were obtained from a human donor in a cohort sampled during active COVID-19.

For this clone: It is unclear where the CDR3 begins or ends on the DNA, so no DNA is shown, and the CDR3 is as TCRdb lists it. V usage is TRBV9 and J usage is TRBJ1-2. The length of the CDR3 is 19 amino acids, counting both ends. CDR1 and CDR2 from the germline V gene are SGDLS and YYNGEE. This CDR3 is CASSVGPTAAGSTFGSVVW.

This sequence joins TRBV5-6 and TRBJ2-2; the match to TRBD2 covers 10 bases. Germline V gives CDR1 SGHDT, CDR2 YYEEEE. The J segment lost 5 bases and the V segment lost 4 bases, leaving 8 bases of the junction unmatched. This CDR3 is 16 amino acids long. In DNA form, the CDR3 reads TGTGCCAGCAGCCCCCGGGGTAGCGGGAGGACCGGGGAGCTGTTTTTT. Protein product: CASSPRGSGRTGELFF. Looking up the rest from reference TRBV5-6 and TRBJ2-2 gives the full variable domain: DAGVTQSPTHLIKTRGQQVTLRCSPKSGHDTVSWYQQALGQGPQFIFQYYEEEERQRGNFPDRFSGHQFPNYSSELNVNALLLGDSALYLCASSPRGSGRTGELFFGEGSRLTVL.

The genes are TRBV12-3 or TRBV12-4 and TRBJ2-5, with 9 bases fitting TRBD2. After removal of 7 bases from V and 10 bases from J, the junction contained 7 bases not matched to a gene. The CDR3 consists of 12 residues. The CDR3 DNA reads as TGTGCCAGCAAGCCAGCGGGAGGCTTCCAGTACTTC. Its translation: CASKPAGGFQYF.

The chain employs TRBV20-1 and TRBJ1-5; D is undetermined. CDR1 is DFQATT, CDR2 SNEGSKA, per germline (reference sequence). V lost 1 base to trimming and J lost 9 bases, with 7 bases between them. The CDR3 covers 11 residues. The CDR3 region is CSARGEGPQHF. In DNA form, the CDR3 reads TGCAGTGCTAGAGGGGAGGGGCCCCAGCATTTT.

With respect to this clone: Other DNA sequences from this sample encode an identical CDR3 as well. V and J are TRBV6-5 and TRBJ1-4, with D perhaps TRBD1 (6 bases). V was trimmed by 5 bases and J by 2 bases, leaving 9 bases between them. The germline CDR1 and CDR2 sequences are MNHEY and SVGAGI. The CDR3 length is 14 residues. CDR3 in amino acids: CASSRGGTNEKLFF. CDR3 DNA sequence: TGTGCCAGCAGTCGAGGGGGTACTAATGAAAAACTGTTTTTT.

The rearrangement uses TRBV19 and TRBJ1-1, with TRBD1 matching 10 bases. CDR3 length: 15 amino acids. V shed 8 bases, J shed 6 bases, and the junction held 12 bases outside the gene matches. Germline V lookup: CDR1 LNHDA, CDR2 SQIVND (reference sequence). CDR3 sequence reads: CASCPTRDRGPEAFF. CDR3 DNA: TGTGCCAGTTGCCCGACTAGGGACAGGGGTCCTGAAGCTTTCTTT.

The rearrangement joins TRBV2 to TRBJ2-4; no clear D. CDR1 and CDR2 (germline): SNHLY, FYNNEI. The CDR3 loop spans 13 amino acids. Trimming took off 5 bases at V and 2 bases at J, with 7 bases between the two ends. For the CDR3, the DNA is TGTGCCAGCAGTCGCGAGACCAAAAACATTCAGTACTTC. It encodes CASSRETKNIQYF.

This sequence joins TRBV7-2 and TRBJ1-2; TRBD1 aligns across 8 bases. This CDR3 region has 15 residues. Trimming cost V 3 bases and J 7 bases; bases outside gene matches: 10. Germline CDR1 and CDR2: SGHTA and FQGNSA. The CDR3 nucleotides read TGTGCCAGCAGCTTTGAGGGACAGGTCAGGAGTGGCTACACCTTC. Encoded protein: CASSFEGQVRSGYTF.

The chain links TRBV2 to TRBJ1-1; no clear D. V lost 7 bases, J lost 10 bases, and 16 bases lay in between. Germline CDR1 and CDR2: SNHLY and FYNNEI. CDR3 length equals 12 residues. For the CDR3, the DNA is TGTGCCAGCACCACCACCTCTCCAGGAGCTTTCTTT. Translated, it gives CASTTTSPGAFF.

The chain couples TRBV5-1 to TRBJ2-1; D is unclear. The CDR3 loop spans 16 amino acids. Trimming removed 0 bases from V and 6 bases from J, with 16 bases in between. Germline CDR1 SGHRS, CDR2 YFSETQ. The CDR3 sequence is CASSLEVGPTTNEQFF. Written as DNA, the CDR3 is TGCGCCAGCAGCTTGGAGGTGGGCCCAACCACCAATGAGCAGTTCTTC. The whole variable domain, remainder taken from reference TRBV5-1 and TRBJ2-1, is KAGVTQTPRYLIKTRGQQVTLSCSPISGHRSVSWYQQTPGQGLQFLFEYFSETQRNKGNFPGRFSGRQFSNSRSEMNVSTLELGDSALYLCASSLEVGPTTNEQFFGPGTRLTVL.